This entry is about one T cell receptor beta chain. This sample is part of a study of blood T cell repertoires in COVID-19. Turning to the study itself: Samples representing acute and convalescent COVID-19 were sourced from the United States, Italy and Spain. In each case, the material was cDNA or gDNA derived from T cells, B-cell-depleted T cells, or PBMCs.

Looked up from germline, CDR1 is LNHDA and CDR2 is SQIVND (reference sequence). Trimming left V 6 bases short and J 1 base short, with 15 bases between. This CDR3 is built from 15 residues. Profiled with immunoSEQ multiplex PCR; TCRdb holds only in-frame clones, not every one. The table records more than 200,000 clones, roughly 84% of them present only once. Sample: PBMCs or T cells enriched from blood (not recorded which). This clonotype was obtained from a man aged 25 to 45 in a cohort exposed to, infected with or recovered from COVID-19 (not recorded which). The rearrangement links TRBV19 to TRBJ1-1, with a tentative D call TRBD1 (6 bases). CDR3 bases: TGTGCCAGTAGCCTTCGGGGGGCCAGGAACACTGAAGCTTTCTTT. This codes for CASSLRGARNTEAFF. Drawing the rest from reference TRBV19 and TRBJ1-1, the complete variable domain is DGGITQSPKYLFRKEGQNVTLSCEQNLNHDAMYWYRQDPGQGLRLIYYSQIVNDFQKGDIAEGYSVSREKKESFPLTVTSAQKNPTAFYLCASSLRGARNTEAFFGQGTRLTVV.